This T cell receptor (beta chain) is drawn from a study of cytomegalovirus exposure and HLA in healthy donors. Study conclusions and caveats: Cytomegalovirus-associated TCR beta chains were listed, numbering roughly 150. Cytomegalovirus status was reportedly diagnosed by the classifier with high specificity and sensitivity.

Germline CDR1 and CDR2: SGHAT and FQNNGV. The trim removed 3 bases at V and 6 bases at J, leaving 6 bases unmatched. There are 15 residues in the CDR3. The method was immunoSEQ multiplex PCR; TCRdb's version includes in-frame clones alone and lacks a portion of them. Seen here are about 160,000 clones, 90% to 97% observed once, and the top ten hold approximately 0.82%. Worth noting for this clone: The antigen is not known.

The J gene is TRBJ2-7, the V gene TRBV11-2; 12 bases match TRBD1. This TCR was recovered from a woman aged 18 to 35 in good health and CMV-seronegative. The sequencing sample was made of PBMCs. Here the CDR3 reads CASSFTGTGGSEQYF. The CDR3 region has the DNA TGTGCCAGCAGCTTCACCGGGACAGGGGGCTCCGAGCAGTACTTC.